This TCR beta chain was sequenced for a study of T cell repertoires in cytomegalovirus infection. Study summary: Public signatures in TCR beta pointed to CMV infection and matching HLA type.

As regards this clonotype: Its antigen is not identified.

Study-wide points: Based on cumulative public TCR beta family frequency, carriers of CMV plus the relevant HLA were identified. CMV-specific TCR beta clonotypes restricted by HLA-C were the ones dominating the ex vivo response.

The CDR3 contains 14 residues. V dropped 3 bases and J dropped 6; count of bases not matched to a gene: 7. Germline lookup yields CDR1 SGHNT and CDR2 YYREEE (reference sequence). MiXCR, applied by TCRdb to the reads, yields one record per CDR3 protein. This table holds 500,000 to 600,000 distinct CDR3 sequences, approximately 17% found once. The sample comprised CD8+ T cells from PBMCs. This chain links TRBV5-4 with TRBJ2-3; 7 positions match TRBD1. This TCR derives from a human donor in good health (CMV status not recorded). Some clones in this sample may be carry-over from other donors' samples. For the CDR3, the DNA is TGTGCCAGCAGCTCCACAGGGGACGGGGATACGCAGTATTTT. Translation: CASSSTGDGDTQYF. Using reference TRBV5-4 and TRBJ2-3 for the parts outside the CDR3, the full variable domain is ETGVTQSPTHLIKTRGQQVTLRCSSQSGHNTVSWYQQALGQGPQFIFQYYREEENGRGNFPPRFSGLQFPNYSSELNVNALELDDSALYLCASSSTGDGDTQYFGPGTRLTVL.